Listed below are T cell receptor beta chains from one sample, sequenced in a study of vaccination effects on CD4 cells after COVID-19. Antigens for these TCRs are unknown. Sequencing was performed with immunoSEQ multiplex PCR; in TCRdb, only in-frame clones are kept and a portion is missing. Of 25,000 to 30,000 clones in the sample, about 69% were seen once. The specimen was CD4+ T cells from PBMCs cultured with HCoV-NL63 spike peptides, collected after COVID-19 vaccination. Source of these receptors: a human donor who received a COVID-19 vaccine. Each CDR3 is given with its conserved first and last residue. Each record gives: J gene, D gene, V gene, clone size, CDR3 protein, CDR3 DNA. The D gene is left open where the match is weak. Expanded clones are given a class, and other clones once, few, many or no size at all.

j_call: TRBJ1-5; d_call: -; v_call: TRBV7-9; clone_size: few; cdr3_aa: CASSLDAGAGQPQHF; cdr3_nt: TGTGCCAGCAGCTTAGACGCGGGGGCGGGTCAGCCCCAGCATTTT
j_call: TRBJ2-3; d_call: -; v_call: TRBV6-5; clone_size: -; cdr3_aa: CASGLKRGDTQYF; cdr3_nt: TGTGCCAGCGGCCTAAAAAGAGGAGATACGCAGTATTTT
j_call: TRBJ1-2; d_call: TRBD1; v_call: TRBV24-1; clone_size: -; cdr3_aa: CATSVWDRDHYGYTF; cdr3_nt: TGTGCCACCAGTGTTTGGGACAGGGACCACTATGGCTACACCTTC
j_call: TRBJ2-2; d_call: -; v_call: TRBV7-8; clone_size: -; cdr3_aa: CASSLRQTGELFF; cdr3_nt: TGTGCCAGCAGCCTCCGACAGACCGGGGAGCTGTTTTTT
j_call: TRBJ2-7; d_call: -; v_call: TRBV3-1/TRBV3-2; clone_size: few; cdr3_aa: CASSQELSVEQYF; cdr3_nt: TGTGCCAGCAGCCAAGAGTTGTCTGTCGAGCAGTACTTC
j_call: TRBJ1-2; d_call: TRBD1; v_call: TRBV19; clone_size: -; cdr3_aa: CASEPGQKSNGYTF; cdr3_nt: TGTGCCAGTGAACCGGGACAGAAATCTAATGGCTACACCTTC
j_call: TRBJ1-3; d_call: TRBD1; v_call: TRBV7-9; clone_size: few; cdr3_aa: CASSLAQGAFGNTIYF; cdr3_nt: TGTGCCAGCAGCTTAGCCCAGGGGGCGTTTGGAAACACCATATATTTT
j_call: TRBJ1-2; d_call: TRBD1; v_call: TRBV28; clone_size: -; cdr3_aa: CASLPGGHKTIYGYTF; cdr3_nt: TGTGCCAGCTTACCAGGGGGTCATAAAACGATCTATGGCTACACCTTC
j_call: TRBJ2-3; d_call: -; v_call: TRBV19; clone_size: few; cdr3_aa: CASSIQGSDTQYF; cdr3_nt: TGTGCCAGTAGTATCCAGGGTTCAGATACGCAGTATTTT
j_call: TRBJ1-4; d_call: TRBD1; v_call: TRBV5-1; clone_size: -; cdr3_aa: CASSGQGGAGEKLFF; cdr3_nt: TGCGCCAGCAGCGGACAGGGCGGAGCGGGTGAAAAACTGTTTTTT
j_call: TRBJ2-7; d_call: -; v_call: TRBV5-1; clone_size: -; cdr3_aa: CASSMGQSSYEQYF; cdr3_nt: TGCGCCAGCAGCATGGGGCAGAGCTCCTACGAGCAGTACTTC
j_call: TRBJ1-1; d_call: TRBD1; v_call: TRBV27; clone_size: -; cdr3_aa: CASSLGTWDRGWNTEAFF; cdr3_nt: TGTGCCAGCAGTTTGGGGACCTGGGACAGGGGTTGGAACACTGAAGCTTTCTTT
j_call: TRBJ1-1; d_call: -; v_call: TRBV25-1; clone_size: -; cdr3_aa: CASSEVTTEAFF; cdr3_nt: TGTGCCAGCAGTGAGGTTACTACTGAAGCTTTCTTT
j_call: TRBJ2-7; d_call: TRBD2; v_call: TRBV6-5; clone_size: -; cdr3_aa: CASSYETSGSYEQYF; cdr3_nt: TGTGCCAGCAGTTACGAGACTAGCGGCTCCTACGAGCAGTACTTC
j_call: TRBJ2-5; d_call: -; v_call: TRBV4-1; clone_size: -; cdr3_aa: CASSDRTNQETQYF; cdr3_nt: TGCGCCAGCAGCGACCGGACCAATCAAGAGACCCAGTACTTC
j_call: TRBJ1-2; d_call: TRBD1; v_call: TRBV9; clone_size: -; cdr3_aa: CASSVASLGGSDYGYTF; cdr3_nt: TGTGCCAGCAGCGTAGCGTCGTTAGGGGGCTCGGACTATGGCTACACCTTC
j_call: TRBJ1-2; d_call: -; v_call: TRBV5-4; clone_size: -; cdr3_aa: CASSSGDTTYGYTF; cdr3_nt: TGTGCCAGCAGCTCGGGGGACACAACCTATGGCTACACCTTC
j_call: TRBJ1-5; d_call: -; v_call: TRBV6-5; clone_size: -; cdr3_aa: CASRVNRDQPQHF; cdr3_nt: TGTGCCAGCAGGGTCAATCGCGATCAGCCCCAGCATTTT
j_call: TRBJ1-2; d_call: -; v_call: TRBV18; clone_size: -; cdr3_aa: CASSPLISGGYGYTF; cdr3_nt: TGTGCCAGCTCACCCCTGATTTCGGGTGGCTATGGCTACACCTTC
j_call: TRBJ2-1; d_call: -; v_call: TRBV24-1; clone_size: -; cdr3_aa: CATSDTTASSYNEQFF; cdr3_nt: TGTGCCACCAGTGACACGACGGCTAGCTCCTACAATGAGCAGTTCTTC
j_call: TRBJ1-1; d_call: -; v_call: TRBV14; clone_size: few; cdr3_aa: CASSQDFGTWNTEAFF; cdr3_nt: TGTGCCAGCAGCCAAGATTTCGGAACCTGGAACACTGAAGCTTTCTTT
j_call: TRBJ2-3; d_call: -; v_call: TRBV7-2; clone_size: -; cdr3_aa: CASSLGGMVQYTQYF; cdr3_nt: TGTGCCAGCAGCTTAGGTGGGATGGTCCAATATACGCAGTATTTT
j_call: TRBJ2-7; d_call: TRBD1; v_call: TRBV6-6; clone_size: -; cdr3_aa: CASSKRQGYTEQYF; cdr3_nt: TGTGCCAGCAGTAAGCGACAGGGGTACACCGAGCAGTACTTC
j_call: TRBJ2-1; d_call: TRBD1; v_call: TRBV5-1; clone_size: -; cdr3_aa: CASSLRTGISEQFF; cdr3_nt: TGCGCCAGCAGCCTGCGGACAGGGATCAGTGAGCAGTTCTTC
j_call: TRBJ2-3; d_call: TRBD2; v_call: TRBV10-3; clone_size: -; cdr3_aa: CATTTSGPDTQYF; cdr3_nt: TGTGCCACAACGACTAGCGGCCCAGATACGCAGTATTTT
j_call: TRBJ2-5; d_call: TRBD1; v_call: TRBV29-1; clone_size: -; cdr3_aa: CSVVLGTGFQETQYF; cdr3_nt: TGCAGCGTTGTTCTAGGGACAGGGTTCCAAGAGACCCAGTACTTC
j_call: TRBJ2-5; d_call: TRBD2; v_call: TRBV20-1; clone_size: -; cdr3_aa: CSASLQRGKETQYF; cdr3_nt: TGCAGTGCTAGTCTCCAGCGGGGTAAAGAGACCCAGTACTTC
j_call: TRBJ1-2; d_call: TRBD1; v_call: TRBV16; clone_size: -; cdr3_aa: CASSQTFMSGQGGVYGYTF; cdr3_nt: TGTGCCAGCAGCCAGACCTTCATGTCCGGACAGGGCGGGGTCTATGGCTACACCTTC
j_call: TRBJ2-5; d_call: -; v_call: TRBV30; clone_size: -; cdr3_aa: CAWSVDTLERWGFTETQYF; cdr3_nt: TGTGCCTGGAGTGTAGATACCCTGGAGAGGTGGGGCTTCACTGAGACCCAGTACTTC
j_call: TRBJ2-5; d_call: TRBD2; v_call: TRBV7-8; clone_size: -; cdr3_aa: CATQGLAGEQETQYF; cdr3_nt: TGTGCCACCCAGGGACTAGCGGGGGAGCAAGAGACCCAGTACTTC
j_call: TRBJ1-5; d_call: TRBD1; v_call: TRBV19; clone_size: few; cdr3_aa: CASTPTQGIQPQHF; cdr3_nt: TGTGCCAGTACTCCAACACAGGGGATTCAGCCCCAGCATTTT
j_call: TRBJ2-2; d_call: TRBD2; v_call: TRBV4-1; clone_size: -; cdr3_aa: CASSQVLAGGFIGELFF; cdr3_nt: TGCGCCAGCAGCCAAGTTCTAGCGGGAGGGTTTATCGGGGAGCTGTTTTTT
j_call: TRBJ2-1; d_call: TRBD1; v_call: TRBV5-5; clone_size: -; cdr3_aa: CASSGTGQGINEQFF; cdr3_nt: TGTGCCAGCAGCGGAACGGGACAGGGTATCAACGAGCAGTTCTTC
j_call: TRBJ2-1; d_call: TRBD1; v_call: TRBV19; clone_size: -; cdr3_aa: CASTRRDRALYNEQFF; cdr3_nt: TGTGCCAGTACTCGCCGGGACAGGGCTCTCTACAATGAGCAGTTCTTC
j_call: TRBJ1-5; d_call: -; v_call: TRBV11-2; clone_size: -; cdr3_aa: CASSLGGEQPQHF; cdr3_nt: TGTGCCAGCAGCTTAGGAGGGGAACAGCCCCAGCATTTT
j_call: TRBJ1-6; d_call: -; v_call: TRBV27; clone_size: few; cdr3_aa: CASSLQGTDSPLHF; cdr3_nt: TGTGCCAGCAGTTTACAGGGTACGGATTCACCCCTCCACTTT
j_call: TRBJ1-3; d_call: -; v_call: TRBV6-5; clone_size: -; cdr3_aa: CASRTEARRNTIYF; cdr3_nt: TGTGCCAGCAGGACAGAGGCTCGGAGGAACACCATATATTTT
j_call: TRBJ2-3; d_call: TRBD2; v_call: TRBV27; clone_size: -; cdr3_aa: CASSSPSGSTDTQYF; cdr3_nt: TGTGCCAGCAGTTCCCCTAGCGGGAGCACAGATACGCAGTATTTT
j_call: TRBJ2-2; d_call: TRBD2; v_call: TRBV4-1; clone_size: -; cdr3_aa: CASSQEPRLAGISGELFF; cdr3_nt: TGCGCCAGCAGCCAAGAACCCAGACTAGCGGGGATATCCGGGGAGCTGTTTTTT
j_call: TRBJ1-3; d_call: -; v_call: TRBV4-2; clone_size: -; cdr3_aa: CASSPLKGGAGNTIYF; cdr3_nt: TGTGCCAGCAGCCCCCTCAAGGGAGGGGCTGGAAACACCATATATTTT
j_call: TRBJ1-5; d_call: -; v_call: TRBV6-5; clone_size: few; cdr3_aa: CAAKPTGQPQHF; cdr3_nt: TGTGCAGCCAAACCCACGGGTCAGCCCCAGCATTTT
j_call: TRBJ2-5; d_call: -; v_call: TRBV18; clone_size: -; cdr3_aa: CASSPGTQETQYF; cdr3_nt: TGTGCCAGCTCACCAGGGACCCAAGAGACCCAGTACTTC
j_call: TRBJ2-2; d_call: -; v_call: TRBV6-5; clone_size: few; cdr3_aa: CASRLDLFSGELFF; cdr3_nt: TGTGCCAGCAGGTTGGACCTTTTCTCCGGGGAGCTGTTTTTT
j_call: TRBJ2-1; d_call: -; v_call: TRBV3-1/TRBV3-2; clone_size: -; cdr3_aa: CASSQQGPNEQFF; cdr3_nt: TGTGCCAGCAGCCAACAGGGACCAAATGAGCAGTTCTTC
j_call: TRBJ2-7; d_call: -; v_call: TRBV6-1; clone_size: few; cdr3_aa: CASSDQVYLEQYF; cdr3_nt: TGTGCCAGCAGTGATCAGGTCTATCTCGAGCAGTACTTC
j_call: TRBJ1-3; d_call: -; v_call: TRBV3-1/TRBV3-2; clone_size: few; cdr3_aa: CASSQDILSGNTIYF; cdr3_nt: TGTGCCAGCAGCCAAGATATACTCTCTGGAAACACCATATATTTT
j_call: TRBJ1-5; d_call: TRBD1; v_call: TRBV5-1; clone_size: few; cdr3_aa: CASSLGQGLNQPQHF; cdr3_nt: TGCGCCAGCAGCTTGGGACAGGGGTTGAATCAGCCCCAGCATTTT
j_call: TRBJ1-1; d_call: TRBD1; v_call: TRBV14; clone_size: -; cdr3_aa: CASSPLQGRNTEAFF; cdr3_nt: TGTGCCAGCAGCCCGTTACAGGGGCGGAACACTGAAGCTTTCTTT
j_call: TRBJ2-5; d_call: -; v_call: TRBV4-1; clone_size: -; cdr3_aa: CASSQDRITSGQETQYF; cdr3_nt: TGCGCCAGCAGCCAAGATCGGATAACGAGCGGCCAAGAGACCCAGTACTTC
j_call: TRBJ1-4; d_call: -; v_call: TRBV19; clone_size: -; cdr3_aa: CASRKFATNEKLFF; cdr3_nt: TGTGCCAGTAGGAAATTTGCAACTAATGAAAAACTGTTTTTT
j_call: TRBJ2-5; d_call: -; v_call: TRBV7-2; clone_size: -; cdr3_aa: CASSLEYLGRAQYF; cdr3_nt: TGTGCCAGCAGCTTAGAATATCTGGGTAGGGCCCAGTACTTC
j_call: TRBJ1-2; d_call: -; v_call: TRBV5-6; clone_size: -; cdr3_aa: CASSLSGTNYGYTF; cdr3_nt: TGTGCCAGCAGCTTGTCAGGGACTAACTATGGCTACACCTTC
j_call: TRBJ2-2; d_call: -; v_call: TRBV3-1/TRBV3-2; clone_size: -; cdr3_aa: CATSAPGELFF; cdr3_nt: TGTGCCACCTCAGCCCCCGGGGAGCTGTTTTTT
j_call: TRBJ2-1; d_call: -; v_call: TRBV18; clone_size: -; cdr3_aa: CASSPPGTYEQFF; cdr3_nt: TGTGCCAGCTCACCACCGGGCACGTATGAGCAGTTCTTC
j_call: TRBJ2-3; d_call: -; v_call: TRBV11-2; clone_size: -; cdr3_aa: CASSLVAIYTDTQYF; cdr3_nt: TGTGCCAGCAGCTTAGTTGCCATTTACACAGATACGCAGTATTTT
j_call: TRBJ1-6; d_call: TRBD1; v_call: TRBV4-1; clone_size: -; cdr3_aa: CASSLTFADRPPLHF; cdr3_nt: TGCGCCAGCAGCCTTACATTTGCGGACAGGCCCCCCCTCCACTTT
j_call: TRBJ1-1; d_call: TRBD1; v_call: TRBV13; clone_size: -; cdr3_aa: CASSWRTGYGLSDTEAFF; cdr3_nt: TGTGCCAGCAGCTGGAGGACAGGGTACGGACTCTCGGACACTGAAGCTTTCTTT